The 17 T cell receptor beta chains listed next were all sequenced from one sample in a study of blood T cell repertoires in COVID-19. The repertoire was sequenced with immunoSEQ multiplex PCR; TCRdb's copy has only in-frame clones and lacks some. The sample holds roughly 190,000 clones; around 82% are singletons and the top ten take about 15%. What was sequenced was PBMCs or T cells enriched from blood (not recorded which). The receptor set was obtained from a woman between 50 and 59 years old with acute COVID-19.

The chain is built from TRBV11-2 and TRBJ1-1; weak D call: TRBD1 (5 bases). Per the germline V gene, CDR1 is SGHAT and CDR2 is FQNNGV. This CDR3 spans 15 amino acids. Between the trimmed V and J ends, which lost 5 bases and 0 bases, there was a span of 13 bases. The CDR3 DNA sequence: TGTGCCAGCAGCACCGAGGGACTGATGAACACTGAAGCTTTCTTT. Its protein product is CASSTEGLMNTEAFF.

The chain employs TRBV3-1 (or the pseudogene TRBV3-2) and TRBJ1-3; 8 nucleotides align to TRBD1. Germline V gene lookup returns CDR1 LGHDT and CDR2 YNNKEL (reference sequence). The V gene end was trimmed by 8 bases and the J gene end by 0 bases; junction bases not matched to a gene: 12. The CDR3 is 17 residues long. The CDR3 here is CASGDRPSGVSGNTIYF. The CDR3 nucleotides are TGTGCCAGCGGGGACAGGCCCAGCGGGGTCTCTGGAAACACCATATATTTT.

This clone turned up a few times. The chain joins TRBV12-5 to TRBJ1-6; 8 nucleotides align to TRBD1. The V segment lost 6 bases and the J segment 8 bases; nucleotides outside the gene matches: 9. The CDR3 has 15 amino acids. Germline lookup yields CDR1 LGHNT and CDR2 FRNRAP. The CDR3 DNA follows: TGTGCTAGTGGACCCGAACAGGGGGGGGATTCACCCCTCCACTTT. Translating gives CASGPEQGGDSPLHF.

The chain recombines TRBV12-3 or TRBV12-4 with TRBJ1-2; D call uncertain. Between the trimmed V and J ends, which lost 6 bases and 8 bases, there was a span of 10 bases. The CDR3 contains 11 residues. The CDR3 coding sequence is TGTGCCAGCAGCAACGACTTCGGCTACACCTTC. Translated: CASSNDFGYTF.

The CDR3 loop reads CASSKQENTEAFF. For the CDR3, the DNA is TGTGCCAGCAGTAAACAGGAGAACACTGAAGCTTTCTTT. The chain couples TRBV5-4 to TRBJ1-1; a weak D match, TRBD1 (5 bases). Trimming pared 5 bases from V and 1 base from J, leaving 9 bases between. Germline V gene data show CDR1 as SGHNT and CDR2 as YYREEE (reference sequence). The CDR3 length is 13 residues.

The chain employs TRBV29-1 and TRBJ1-5; D is unclear. The CDR3 has 13 residues. CDR1 is SQVTM and CDR2 is ANQGSEA in the germline V gene. V was shortened by 4 bases and J by 9 bases, with 16 bases between the two germline ends. The CDR3 DNA reads as TGCAGCGTTGGGGTCGGCACGGGAGGGCCCCAGCATTTT. This translates into CSVGVGTGGPQHF.

The chain recombines TRBV18 with TRBJ2-3; a weak D match, TRBD1 (5 bases). CDR3 size: 14 residues. Trimming cost V 0 bases and J 2 bases, with 6 bases left between them. CDR1 is KGHSH and CDR2 is LQKENI in the germline V gene. CDR3 coding DNA: TGTGCCAGCTCACCACCGACAGCCACAGATACGCAGTATTTT. This sequence encodes CASSPPTATDTQYF.

This clone was observed a handful of times. The V and J genes are TRBV6-5 and TRBJ1-1, with D tentatively TRBD1 (5 bases). CDR1 and CDR2 from the germline V gene are MNHEY and SVGAGI. The CDR3 covers 13 residues. Trimming stripped 6 bases from V and 6 bases from J, with 14 bases between. The CDR3 loop is CASSYPGVPEAFF. The CDR3 DNA reads as TGTGCCAGCAGCTATCCGGGGGTTCCTGAAGCTTTCTTT.

The chain is built from TRBV7-9 and TRBJ2-1, with 12 bases that match TRBD1. The CDR3 covers 15 residues. CDR1 and CDR2 (germline): SEHNR, FQNEAQ (reference sequence). V gave up 5 bases and J gave up 10 bases; unmatched junction bases: 9. The CDR3 sequence: CASSPGQGAGREQFF. The CDR3 coding sequence is TGTGCCAGCAGCCCGGGACAGGGGGCAGGGAGGGAGCAGTTCTTC. The whole variable domain, remainder taken from reference TRBV7-9 and TRBJ2-1, is DTGVSQNPRHKITKRGQNVTFRCDPISEHNRLYWYRQTLGQGPEFLTYFQNEAQLEKSRLLSDRFSAERPKGSFSTLEIQRTEQGDSAMYLCASSPGQGAGREQFFGPGTRLTVL.

The V call is TRBV5-1, the J call TRBJ1-1; TRBD1 matches 10 bases. The CDR3 is made up of 13 amino acids. The junction had 8 bases not matched to a gene; V was cut back by 4 bases and J by 11 bases. The V gene's germline CDR1 is SGHRS and CDR2 YFSETQ. CDR3 amino acids: CASSADRGHWAFF. DNA for the CDR3: TGCGCCAGCAGCGCCGACAGGGGGCATTGGGCTTTCTTT. The full variable domain, completed using reference TRBV5-1 and TRBJ1-1, is KAGVTQTPRYLIKTRGQQVTLSCSPISGHRSVSWYQQTPGQGLQFLFEYFSETQRNKGNFPGRFSGRQFSNSRSEMNVSTLELGDSALYLCASSADRGHWAFFGQGTRLTVV.

V and J are TRBV6-6 and TRBJ1-2, with a weak D call TRBD1 (6 bases). Germline CDR1 and CDR2: MNHNY and SVGAGI (reference sequence). CDR3 length: 14 amino acids. Trimming removed 7 bases at V and 2 bases at J, with 14 bases between. In DNA, the CDR3 is TGTGCCAGCACACAGGGTGGACGGAACTATGGCTACACCTTC. This encodes CASTQGGRNYGYTF.

This chain uses TRBV10-1 with TRBJ2-1; possible D gene TRBD2, 7 bases. The length of the CDR3 is 14 residues. Trimming took 4 bases from V and 6 from J, leaving 13 bases between them. Germline CDR1 WNHNN, CDR2 SYGVQD (reference sequence). Written as DNA, the CDR3 is TGCGCCAGCAGTGTTGGGGAGGGGGGCAATGAGCAGTTCTTC. Translation: CASSVGEGGNEQFF.

The chain uses TRBV18 and TRBJ1-5; 12 bases are a match to TRBD1. The CDR3 length is 15 residues. With 5 bases clipped from V and 7 bases from J, the junction kept 6 bases outside the gene matches. Per germline, CDR1 KGHSH and CDR2 LQKENI. CDR3 nucleotides: TGTGCCAGCTCATCCGGGACAGGGGGCGTCCAGCCCCAGCATTTT. Its protein product is CASSSGTGGVQPQHF.

The chain recombines TRBV13 with TRBJ1-1; 9 bases agree with TRBD1. Trimming removed 4 bases from V and 0 bases from J; junction bases left unmatched: 9. Germline V gene lookup returns CDR1 PRHDT and CDR2 FYEKMQ (reference sequence). The CDR3 contains 17 residues. The CDR3 spells CASSSIGTGIMNTEAFF. CDR3 sequence (DNA): TGTGCCAGCAGCTCCATTGGGACAGGGATCATGAACACTGAAGCTTTCTTT.

The chain recombines TRBV29-1 with TRBJ1-6; 7 bases align to TRBD1. The V and J ends lost 4 bases and 5 bases, in that order; junction bases with no gene match: 2. The CDR3 spans 13 residues. CDR1 SQVTM and CDR2 ANQGSEA come from the germline V gene. In DNA, the CDR3 is TGCAGCGTTGGGACAGGAGATAATTCACCCCTCCACTTT. Protein product: CSVGTGDNSPLHF.

The chain carries TRBV24-1 and TRBJ2-3; TRBD1 matches at 7 bases. The CDR3 has 12 residues. Looked up from germline, CDR1 is KGHDR and CDR2 is SFDVKD. The junction had 6 bases not matched to a gene; V was cut back by 5 bases and J by 11 bases. CDR3 DNA sequence: TGTGCCACCAGTGGCGTCCGGGACAGGCAGTATTTT. It is translated as CATSGVRDRQYF.

The chain couples TRBV2 to TRBJ2-6; a weak D match, TRBD2 (5 bases). The V end was cut by 4 bases, the J end by 5 bases, with 12 bases between. CDR3 length: 15 residues. Germline CDR1 and CDR2: SNHLY and FYNNEI. CDR3 DNA: TGTGCCAGCAGTGCGGGAAGGCCGAGGGCCAACGTCCTGACTTTC. Amino acids: CASSAGRPRANVLTF. The variable domain in full, completed from reference TRBV2 and TRBJ2-6, reads EPEVTQTPSHQVTQMGQEVILRCVPISNHLYFYWYRQILGQKVEFLVSFYNNEISEKSEIFDDQFSVERPDGSNFTLKIRSTKLEDSAMYFCASSAGRPRANVLTFGAGSRLTVL.